This passage covers 30 T cell receptor beta chains from one sample sequenced in a study of early T cells in non-severe SARS-CoV-2 infection. Using its own MiXCR run on the 5' RACE reads, TCRdb lists one record per CDR3 protein. The sample holds tens of thousands of distinct CDR3 sequences, around a tenth seen once. What was sequenced was whole blood. The origin of the receptors is an adult who was a healthcare worker with PCR-confirmed SARS-CoV-2 infection or an uninfected control (not recorded which).

V is TRBV18 and J is TRBJ2-1, with 10 positions matching TRBD1. Looked up from germline, CDR1 is KGHSH and CDR2 is LQKENI. This CDR3 spans 16 amino acids. V shed 3 bases and J 5 bases; nucleotides not matched to a gene: 7. CDR3 bases: TGTGCCAGCTCACCTCCGGGACAGGGGATCCACAATGAGCAGTTCTTC. This sequence encodes CASSPPGQGIHNEQFF.

In its sample, this clonotype was seen a few times. The chain joins TRBV10-2 to TRBJ2-7; D remains unclear. V lost 3 bases to trimming and J lost 3 bases, with 12 bases between them. The CDR3 has 14 residues. Germline CDR1 is WSHSY and CDR2 is SAAADI. The CDR3 region has the DNA TGCGCCAGCAGTGAAAGTGGGGTGGTCTACGAGCAGTACTTC. This encodes CASSESGVVYEQYF.

This clonotype has a handful of counts. This rearrangement joins TRBV12-3 or TRBV12-4 to TRBJ1-4, with a possible D match to TRBD1 (5 bases). The CDR3 is 14 amino acids. V was clipped by 4 bases and J by 6 bases, with 12 bases between them. In nucleotides, the CDR3 is TGTGCCAGCAGTTCTCGCCGGGGACATGAAAAACTGTTTTTT. Amino acids: CASSSRRGHEKLFF.

The chain has TRBV5-8 and TRBJ2-7; 7 nucleotides line up with TRBD1. Per the germline V gene, CDR1 is SGHTS and CDR2 is YDEGEE. Germline trimming cut 4 bases from V and 1 base from J; bases unmatched to any gene: 14. This CDR3 region has 17 residues. CDR3 nucleotides: TGTGCCAGCAGCATTGGGCCGGGACAGCAGGTGTCCTACGAGCAGTACTTC. This translates into CASSIGPGQQVSYEQYF.

The sample holds a few counts of this clonotype. This chain connects TRBV5-1 to TRBJ2-5, with D perhaps TRBD2 (6 bases). The germline CDR1 and CDR2 sequences are SGHRS and YFSETQ. CDR3 length: 14 residues. Trimming left V 0 bases short and J 5 bases short, with 11 bases between. CDR3: CASSLVSGRETQYF. Here the CDR3 DNA reads TGCGCCAGCAGCTTGGTTAGCGGCCGGGAGACCCAGTACTTC.

The chain recombines TRBV7-2 with TRBJ2-3, with D uncertain. V lost 5 bases to trimming and J lost 4 bases, with 10 bases between them. Germline assignment: CDR1 SGHTA and CDR2 FQGNSA. There are 13 residues in the CDR3. The CDR3 nucleotides are TGTGCCAGCAGCAACCAGGTCCCAGATACGCAGTATTTT. Protein: CASSNQVPDTQYF.

The table lists this clonotype with many counts. The chain joins TRBV29-1 to TRBJ1-3, with TRBD1 matching over 11 bases. Trimming took 4 bases from V and 3 from J; bases not matched to a gene: 2. The CDR3 length is 14 residues. CDR1 and CDR2 (germline): SQVTM, ANQGSEA. This CDR3 is CSVGTGGSGNTIYF. CDR3 DNA sequence: TGCAGCGTTGGGACAGGGGGCAGTGGAAACACCATATATTTT. Filled out from reference TRBV29-1 and TRBJ1-3, the complete variable domain reads SAVISQKPSRDICQRGTSLTIQCQVDSQVTMMFWYRQQPGQSLTLIATANQGSEATYESGFVIDKFPISRPNLTFSTLTVSNMSPEDSSIYLCSVGTGGSGNTIYFGEGSWLTVV.

The chain uses TRBV11-2 and TRBJ2-7; a weak D match, TRBD1 (5 bases). This CDR3 comprises 15 residues. Germline CDR1 and CDR2: SGHAT and FQNNGV. Trimming left V 0 bases short and J 2 bases short, with 11 bases between. In nucleotides, the CDR3 is TGTGCCAGCAGCTTAGAGCCAGGGCGGCCCTACGAGCAGTACTTC. It translates to CASSLEPGRPYEQYF.

This clonotype was picked up many times. The chain links TRBV19 to TRBJ2-5, with 9 bases that match TRBD1. J was trimmed by 5 bases and V by 3 bases; bases with no gene match: 7. Per the germline V gene, CDR1 is LNHDA and CDR2 is SQIVND (reference sequence). This CDR3 comprises 15 residues. DNA for the CDR3: TGTGCCAGTAGTATCTGGACAGGGGTTTCGGAGACCCAGTACTTC. It specifies CASSIWTGVSETQYF.

This clonotype was recorded a few times. The chain combines TRBV5-1 with TRBJ1-2; D possibly corresponds to TRBD1 (6 bases). The ends were cut back, 4 bases at V and 5 bases at J, with 12 bases in the middle. The CDR3 loop spans 13 amino acids. Per the germline V gene, CDR1 is SGHRS and CDR2 is YFSETQ. The CDR3 loop reads CASSHDRGYGYTF. For the CDR3, the DNA is TGCGCCAGCAGCCACGATAGGGGGTATGGCTACACCTTC.

This clonotype was seen only a few times. The chain is built from TRBV29-1 and TRBJ1-1; D remains ambiguous. This CDR3 comprises 11 residues. With 7 bases removed from V and 4 bases from J, the gap between germline ends came to 10 bases. Germline V gene sequence: CDR1 SQVTM, CDR2 ANQGSEA. The CDR3 coding sequence is TGCAGCGCCGGGTCGGGCACTGAAGCTTTCTTT. Protein product: CSAGSGTEAFF.

This clonotype was counted many times. V gene TRBV11-2 combines with J gene TRBJ2-2; TRBD1 might be the D (5 bases). CDR3 size: 15 residues. The V gene's germline CDR1 is SGHAT and CDR2 FQNNGV. V was cut by 7 bases and J by 1 base, with 13 bases left in between. CDR3 coding DNA: TGTGCCAGCACCCTGACAGAGATGAACACCGGGGAGCTGTTTTTT. Translation: CASTLTEMNTGELFF.

The table lists this clonotype with many counts. The genes are TRBV4-2 and TRBJ2-2; 12 nucleotides align to TRBD2. This CDR3 is built from 17 residues. Trimming took 3 bases from V and 3 from J; bases not matched to a gene: 5. CDR1 and CDR2 from the germline V gene are LGHNA and YNFKEQ. This chain's CDR3 is CASSQASGGAYTGELFF. Written as DNA, the CDR3 is TGTGCCAGCAGCCAGGCTAGCGGGGGGGCGTACACCGGGGAGCTGTTTTTT.

This clonotype was observed a few times. V and J are TRBV3-1 and TRBJ1-1; D gene ambiguous. Looked up from germline, CDR1 is LGHDT and CDR2 is YNNKEL (reference sequence). The CDR3 contains 15 residues. Between the trimmed V and J ends, which lost 0 bases and 1 base, there was a span of 9 bases. As DNA, the CDR3 is TGTGCCAGCAGCCAAGAAGGATCGCCGAACACTGAAGCTTTCTTT. Its translation: CASSQEGSPNTEAFF.

The chain employs TRBV11-2 and TRBJ2-1; possible D gene TRBD1, 6 bases. Germline CDR1 and CDR2: SGHAT and FQNNGV. With 5 bases removed from V and 9 bases from J, the gap between germline ends came to 14 bases. CDR3 size: 13 residues. The CDR3 DNA is TGTGCCAGCAGCCCACATCAACAGGGTGAGCAGTTCTTC. This translates into CASSPHQQGEQFF. The whole variable domain, remainder taken from reference TRBV11-2 and TRBJ2-1, is EAGVAQSPRYKIIEKRQSVAFWCNPISGHATLYWYQQILGQGPKLLIQFQNNGVVDDSQLPKDRFSAERLKGVDSTLKIQPAKLEDSAVYLCASSPHQQGEQFFGPGTRLTVL.

This clonotype showed up just a few times. The rearrangement uses TRBV29-1 and TRBJ1-3, with D uncertain. Trimming took 0 bases from V and 4 from J, leaving 4 bases between them. Germline V gene lookup returns CDR1 SQVTM and CDR2 ANQGSEA. The CDR3 is 12 residues long. The CDR3 DNA follows: TGCAGCGTTGAAGACCTCGGAAACACCATATATTTT. Translated, it gives CSVEDLGNTIYF.

In its sample, this clonotype was seen many times. J is TRBJ1-1 and V is TRBV2; weak D call: TRBD1 (6 bases). From germline, CDR1 is SNHLY and CDR2 FYNNEI. The V end lost 4 bases, the J end lost 2 bases, and 11 bases lay between the germline ends. The CDR3 consists of 14 residues. The CDR3 sequence is CASSAGTINTEAFF. The CDR3 coding sequence is TGTGCCAGCAGTGCCGGGACAATTAACACTGAAGCTTTCTTT.

The genes are TRBV18 and TRBJ1-2; possibly TRBD1 for D (5 bases). In germline, CDR1 is KGHSH, CDR2 LQKENI. Trimming shortened V by 0 bases and J by 8 bases, and 10 bases separated the two germline ends. The CDR3 loop spans 13 amino acids. CDR3 amino acids: CASSPPGARGYTF. The CDR3 nucleotides are TGTGCCAGCTCACCACCCGGGGCGCGGGGCTACACCTTC.

This clonotype was counted a few times. This chain connects TRBV5-1 to TRBJ2-1, with D hard to call. CDR1 and CDR2 from the germline V gene are SGHRS and YFSETQ. The CDR3 consists of 14 residues. Trimming cost V 2 bases and J 2 bases, with 8 bases left between them. CDR3 residues: CASSFPGAYNEQFF. CDR3 DNA sequence: TGCGCCAGCAGCTTCCCTGGGGCCTACAATGAGCAGTTCTTC. Using reference TRBV5-1 and TRBJ2-1 for the parts outside the CDR3, the full variable domain is KAGVTQTPRYLIKTRGQQVTLSCSPISGHRSVSWYQQTPGQGLQFLFEYFSETQRNKGNFPGRFSGRQFSNSRSEMNVSTLELGDSALYLCASSFPGAYNEQFFGPGTRLTVL.

Comments on this clonotype: Sequence at one end of the junction differs from germline and may be a read error. The rearrangement joins TRBV7-7 to TRBJ2-7; 10 bases map to TRBD1. CDR1 is SSHAT and CDR2 is FNYEAQ in the germline V gene (reference sequence). The CDR3 covers 14 residues. CDR3 DNA sequence: TGTGCTAGCAGCCGGGACAGGGGTGCCTACGAGCAGTACTTC. Translating it yields CASSRDRGAYEQYF.

The gene calls are TRBV4-1 and TRBJ2-5, with 10 positions matching TRBD1. The V segment lost 1 base and the J segment 3 bases; nucleotides outside the gene matches: 8. The CDR3 extends over 17 amino acids. Germline CDR1 and CDR2: MGHRA and YSYEKL. The CDR3 DNA reads TGCGCCAGCAGCCAAGGGTTCGGACAGGGGGTGGAAGAGACCCAGTACTTC. It yields the protein CASSQGFGQGVEETQYF.

The chain uses TRBV5-1 and TRBJ1-6; D not certain. Per germline, CDR1 SGHRS and CDR2 YFSETQ. There are 14 residues in the CDR3. V dropped 4 bases and J dropped 7 bases, with 12 bases sitting between them. CDR3 region: CASSAGNPNSPLHF. CDR3 in DNA: TGCGCCAGCAGCGCGGGGAACCCCAATTCACCCCTCCACTTT. The whole variable domain, filled in from reference TRBV5-1 and TRBJ1-6, reads KAGVTQTPRYLIKTRGQQVTLSCSPISGHRSVSWYQQTPGQGLQFLFEYFSETQRNKGNFPGRFSGRQFSNSRSEMNVSTLELGDSALYLCASSAGNPNSPLHFGNGTRLTVT.

The CDR3 reads CASSLEAGARLYGYTF. The DNA for the CDR3 is TGTGCCAGCAGCTTGGAGGCAGGGGCCCGGCTGTATGGCTACACCTTC. This chain connects TRBV5-4 to TRBJ1-2; tentatively, D is TRBD1 (6 bases). The ends were cut back, 0 bases at V and 5 bases at J, with 17 bases in the middle. The CDR3 sequence is 16 residues long. CDR1 and CDR2 (germline): SGHNT, YYREEE (reference sequence). The full variable domain, its missing parts supplied by reference TRBV5-4 and TRBJ1-2, is ETGVTQSPTHLIKTRGQQVTLRCSSQSGHNTVSWYQQALGQGPQFIFQYYREEENGRGNFPPRFSGLQFPNYSSELNVNALELDDSALYLCASSLEAGARLYGYTFGSGTRLTVV.

V usage is TRBV3-1 and J usage is TRBJ1-2; D ambiguous. Germline V lookup: CDR1 LGHDT, CDR2 YNNKEL (reference sequence). This CDR3 spans 14 amino acids. Between the trimmed V and J ends, which lost 0 bases and 7 bases, there was a span of 12 bases. In nucleotides, the CDR3 is TGTGCCAGCAGCCAAGAGGGCTTTGGAGGTGGCTACACCTTC. This gives the protein CASSQEGFGGGYTF.

This clonotype was seen more than once but under ten times. The chain combines TRBV28 with TRBJ1-1, with a tentative D call TRBD1 (6 bases). From germline, CDR1 is MDHEN and CDR2 SYDVKM. The V gene lost 6 bases and the J gene lost 4 bases, with 15 bases spanning the gap. CDR3 size: 14 residues. CDR3 DNA: TGTGCCAGCAGCTACGGGGGGCAGGTCACTGAAGCTTTCTTT. It codes for CASSYGGQVTEAFF. Looking up the rest from reference TRBV28 and TRBJ1-1 gives the full variable domain: DVKVTQSSRYLVKRTGEKVFLECVQDMDHENMFWYRQDPGLGLRLIYFSYDVKMKEKGDIPEGYSVSREKKERFSLILESASTNQTSMYLCASSYGGQVTEAFFGQGTRLTVV.

This clonotype was observed at least ten times. This chain joins TRBV10-3 and TRBJ2-7, with TRBD1 matching over 10 bases. There are 15 residues in the CDR3. The V segment lost 4 bases and the J segment 5 bases; nucleotides outside the gene matches: 8. CDR1 is ENHRY, CDR2 SYGVKD, per germline. The CDR3 bases are TGTGCCATCAGTGGCCCGGGACAGGGGTCCCACGAGCAGTACTTC. This codes for CAISGPGQGSHEQYF.

This clonotype has at least ten counts. The genes are TRBV20-1 and TRBJ2-5, with 8 bases fitting TRBD2. Germline V gene lookup returns CDR1 DFQATT and CDR2 SNEGSKA (reference sequence). This CDR3 is 13 amino acids long. Trimming took 6 bases from V and 4 from J; bases not matched to a gene: 7. This chain's CDR3 is CSANLAGRETQYF. The CDR3 DNA sequence: TGCAGTGCCAATCTAGCGGGCCGAGAGACCCAGTACTTC.

The V and J genes are TRBV28 and TRBJ1-2; TRBD1 might be the D (5 bases). Germline V gene lookup returns CDR1 MDHEN and CDR2 SYDVKM. Trimming pared 8 bases from V and 8 bases from J, leaving 12 bases between. The CDR3 is 11 amino acids. The CDR3 nucleotides read TGTGCCAGCGGGGGAGTAGGCGGCTACACCTTC. Its translation is CASGGVGGYTF.

The chain recombines TRBV28 with TRBJ2-7; 8 positions agree with TRBD1. V trimming: 11 bases; J trimming: 3 bases; junction bases outside the gene matches: 6. Germline values: CDR1 MDHEN, CDR2 SYDVKM. CDR3 size: 12 residues. CDR3 nucleotide sequence: TGTGCCGAGGGACAGGATATCTACGAGCAGTACTTC. As protein: CAEGQDIYEQYF.

The sample holds many counts of this clonotype. The chain joins TRBV5-1 to TRBJ2-5, with D uncertain. The CDR3 totals 10 residues. Germline assignment: CDR1 SGHRS and CDR2 YFSETQ. Trimming cost V 7 bases and J 4 bases, with 5 bases left between them. CDR3 in amino acids: CASGGETQYF. The CDR3 DNA sequence: TGCGCCAGCGGCGGAGAGACCCAGTACTTC.